Below are 27 T cell receptor beta chains sequenced from a single sample in a study of PD-1 blockade in mismatch repair-deficient tumors. Only in-frame clones appear in the TCRdb table, and some are missing; sequencing was by immunoSEQ multiplex PCR. The sample carries 65,000 to 80,000 clones, 78% recorded once. The sequencing here drew on peripheral blood, taken 2 weeks after starting pembrolizumab. Receptor source: an adult with mismatch repair-deficient cancer.

The chain combines TRBV5-1 with TRBJ2-2; possibly TRBD1 or TRBD2 for D (5 bases each). V was trimmed by 5 bases and J by 0 bases, leaving 11 bases between them. Germline V gene sequence: CDR1 SGHRS, CDR2 YFSETQ. This CDR3 is 15 amino acids long. This chain's CDR3 is CASRVGAPNTGELFF. CDR3 bases: TGCGCCAGCAGGGTCGGGGCCCCGAACACCGGGGAGCTGTTTTTT.

The J gene is TRBJ2-1, the V gene TRBV15; TRBD2 matches at 12 bases. The CDR3 loop spans 16 amino acids. Germline V gives CDR1 LNHNV, CDR2 YYDKDF (reference sequence). Trimming at V came to 0 bases and at J to 8 bases, leaving 5 bases not matched to a gene. CDR3 amino acids: CATSRETSGGRDEQFF. The CDR3 region has the DNA TGTGCCACCAGCAGAGAGACTAGCGGGGGTAGGGATGAGCAGTTCTTC.

This clone has just one count. J is TRBJ2-3 and V is TRBV9, with D possibly being TRBD1 or TRBD2 (5 bases each). Germline CDR1 is SGDLS and CDR2 is YYNGEE. V lost 4 bases and J 0 bases, leaving 9 bases between the germline ends. The CDR3 is 14 amino acids. In DNA form, the CDR3 reads TGTGCCAGCAGCACCCGGGACAGCACAGATACGCAGTATTTT. This translates into CASSTRDSTDTQYF.

This clone appeared once. The J gene is TRBJ2-1, the V gene TRBV2, with D possibly matching TRBD2 (6 bases). Germline CDR1 reads SNHLY; CDR2 reads FYNNEI. The V and J ends lost 5 bases and 1 base respectively, with 9 bases between them. The CDR3 loop spans 14 amino acids. CDR3 amino acids: CASSTLASYNEQFF. DNA for the CDR3: TGTGCCAGCAGTACACTAGCATCCTACAATGAGCAGTTCTTC.

The chain links TRBV11-3 to TRBJ2-2; 13 bases are shared with TRBD2. The CDR3 covers 16 residues. V trimming: 6 bases; J trimming: 4 bases; junction bases outside the gene matches: 5. Germline CDR1 SGHNT, CDR2 YENEEA. CDR3 DNA: TGTGCCAGCAGTCCCCGACTAGCGGGAGGCACCGGGGAGCTGTTTTTT. Its protein is CASSPRLAGGTGELFF.

This sequence joins TRBV4-2 and TRBJ1-4; D is ambiguous. The V end was cut by 0 bases, the J end by 0 bases, with 11 bases between. Germline V gene lookup returns CDR1 LGHNA and CDR2 YNFKEQ. The CDR3 is made up of 17 amino acids. In nucleotides, the CDR3 is TGTGCCAGCAGCCAAGATCGAAAGGTTGCAACTAATGAAAAACTGTTTTTT. It codes for CASSQDRKVATNEKLFF.

The rearrangement uses TRBV19 and TRBJ2-7; no definite D call. The CDR3 sequence is 14 residues long. Germline V gene lookup returns CDR1 LNHDA and CDR2 SQIVND (reference sequence). V was trimmed by 4 bases and J by 6 bases, leaving 16 bases between them. The CDR3 nucleotides are TGTGCCAGTAGTACGACCGGGTGGGGTTCCGAGCAGTACTTC. Translated: CASSTTGWGSEQYF.

Worth noting for this clone: A junction end diverges from the germline sequence, so it may reflect a read error. The rearrangement joins TRBV7-7 to TRBJ2-5; TRBD1 might be the D (6 bases). CDR1 and CDR2 (germline): SSHAT, FNYEAQ (reference sequence). The CDR3 has 15 residues. The CDR3 loop is CASSLGQGFGETQYF. The CDR3 DNA follows: TGTGCTAGCAGCTTGGGTCAGGGGTTTGGAGAGACCCAGTACTTC.

This chain links TRBV12-5 with TRBJ1-2; the D gene is possibly TRBD1 (5 bases). The V gene lost 2 bases and the J gene lost 6 bases, with 13 bases spanning the gap. This CDR3 has 14 amino acids. The V gene's germline CDR1 is LGHNT and CDR2 FRNRAP. CDR3 sequence: CASGLYDSPDGYTF. DNA for the CDR3: TGTGCTAGTGGTTTGTATGACAGCCCAGATGGCTACACCTTC.

V gene TRBV29-1 combines with J gene TRBJ2-1; 8 bases are a match to TRBD2. Trimming cost V 1 base and J 6 bases; bases outside gene matches: 8. The germline V gene encodes CDR1 SQVTM and CDR2 ANQGSEA. This CDR3 is 15 amino acids long. The CDR3: CSVEVRSGRANEQFF. The CDR3 nucleotides are TGCAGCGTTGAAGTTAGGAGCGGGAGAGCCAATGAGCAGTTCTTC.

The rearrangement uses TRBV6-6 and TRBJ1-4, with D tentatively TRBD1 (5 bases). Trimming removed 6 bases from V and 6 bases from J, with 11 bases in between. There are 13 residues in the CDR3. CDR1 is MNHNY, CDR2 SVGAGI, per germline (reference sequence). This CDR3 is CASSWDGDEKLFF. The CDR3 DNA follows: TGTGCCAGCAGCTGGGACGGAGATGAAAAACTGTTTTTT.

V usage is TRBV19 and J usage is TRBJ1-5, with TRBD1 identical over 7 bases. The CDR3 is 17 amino acids. Germline V lookup: CDR1 LNHDA, CDR2 SQIVND (reference sequence). V was pared by 1 base and J by 0 bases, with 6 bases of the junction left unmatched. The CDR3 loop reads CASSIVAGGNSNQPQHF. CDR3 in DNA: TGTGCCAGTAGTATAGTAGCAGGGGGTAATAGCAATCAGCCCCAGCATTTT. The whole variable domain, remainder taken from reference TRBV19 and TRBJ1-5, is DGGITQSPKYLFRKEGQNVTLSCEQNLNHDAMYWYRQDPGQGLRLIYYSQIVNDFQKGDIAEGYSVSREKKESFPLTVTSAQKNPTAFYLCASSIVAGGNSNQPQHFGDGTRLSIL.

CDR3 protein: CASSSSGTTTYEQYF. The CDR3 region has the DNA TGTGCCAGCAGCTCCTCCGGGACTACTACCTACGAGCAGTACTTC. The chain combines TRBV13 with TRBJ2-7; 7 bases fit TRBD2. The V segment lost 4 bases and the J segment 2 bases; nucleotides outside the gene matches: 8. Per the germline V gene, CDR1 is PRHDT and CDR2 is FYEKMQ (reference sequence). CDR3 size: 15 residues.

In this sample, this clone turned up once. The chain recombines TRBV11-3 with TRBJ2-7; either TRBD1 or TRBD2 may supply D (5 bases each). The ends were cut back, 5 bases at V and 6 bases at J, with 20 bases in the middle. The CDR3 is 15 amino acids. Germline CDR1 and CDR2: SGHNT and YENEEA. As DNA, the CDR3 is TGTGCCAGCAGCCTCCTCCGCTTCGGGGCTGGCGAGCAGTACTTC. Encoded protein: CASSLLRFGAGEQYF. Complete variable domain (other parts from reference TRBV11-3 and TRBJ2-7): EAGVVQSPRYKIIEKKQPVAFWCNPISGHNTLYWYLQNLGQGPELLIRYENEEAVDDSQLPKDRFSAERLKGVDSTLKIQPAELGDSAVYLCASSLLRFGAGEQYFGPGTRLTVT.

This clone has only a few counts. This chain joins TRBV7-3 and TRBJ2-1, with 12 bases fitting TRBD2. Germline V gene data show CDR1 as SGHTA and CDR2 as FQGTGA. The CDR3 sequence is 14 residues long. V lost 4 bases to trimming and J lost 7 bases; unmatched junction nucleotides: 2. The CDR3 nucleotides are TGTGCCAGCAGCTACGGACTAGCGGGAAATGAGCAGTTCTTC. Translated: CASSYGLAGNEQFF.

The table lists this clone with a few counts. This chain uses TRBV27 with TRBJ2-3; 9 positions agree with TRBD1. The germline V gene encodes CDR1 MNHEY and CDR2 SMNVEV (reference sequence). V was pared by 4 bases and J by 2 bases, with 7 bases of the junction left unmatched. There are 16 residues in the CDR3. This CDR3 reads CASSSPTGGFTDTQYF. The CDR3 region has the DNA TGTGCCAGCAGTTCCCCGACAGGGGGATTCACAGATACGCAGTATTTT.

The CDR3 DNA sequence: TGTGCCAGCACCCTCGGACTAGCGGGAGGGCTCGATGAGCAGTTCTTC. It yields the protein CASTLGLAGGLDEQFF. This chain links TRBV6-4 with TRBJ2-1; TRBD2 aligns across 15 bases. V lost 7 bases and J lost 8; bases outside the gene matches: 9. The CDR3 spans 16 residues. Germline CDR1 MRHNA, CDR2 SNTAGT.

This sequence joins TRBV7-8 and TRBJ1-2; D is unresolved. With 1 base removed from V and 2 bases from J, the gap between germline ends came to 8 bases. Germline CDR1 is SGHVS and CDR2 is FQNEAQ. The CDR3 length is 14 residues. The CDR3: CASSLGTENYGYTF. The CDR3 nucleotides read TGTGCCAGCAGCTTAGGAACGGAGAACTATGGCTACACCTTC.

This clone was counted between two and nine times. The chain is built from TRBV11-1 and TRBJ2-1; D ambiguous. This CDR3 spans 11 amino acids. Germline loops: CDR1 SGHAT, CDR2 FQDESV (reference sequence). V shed 5 bases and J shed 8 bases, with 7 bases lying between them. CDR3 sequence: CASSASYEQFF. CDR3 in DNA: TGTGCCAGCAGCGCCTCGTATGAGCAGTTCTTC.

The chain recombines TRBV5-1 with TRBJ1-1, with a possible D match to TRBD1 (5 bases). The germline CDR1 and CDR2 sequences are SGHRS and YFSETQ. This CDR3 region has 14 residues. Trimming left V 10 bases short and J 4 bases short, with 20 bases between. This CDR3 reads CAASVTAGSTEAFF. In DNA, the CDR3 is TGCGCCGCGTCTGTGACAGCTGGTAGCACTGAAGCTTTCTTT.

V usage is TRBV4-2 and J usage is TRBJ2-1; D may correspond to TRBD1 or TRBD2 (6 bases each). The V gene lost 0 bases and the J gene lost 8 bases, with 11 bases spanning the gap. The CDR3 sequence is 14 residues long. The germline V gene has CDR1 LGHNA and CDR2 YNFKEQ. The CDR3 DNA sequence: TGTGCCAGCAGCCAAGATAACGGGGGCGATGAGCAGTTCTTC. Residues: CASSQDNGGDEQFF.

This sequence joins TRBV7-9 and TRBJ1-2, with D unclear. Trimming stripped 1 base from V and 5 bases from J, with 17 bases between. This CDR3 has 16 amino acids. Germline V CDR1 and CDR2: SEHNR, FQNEAQ (reference sequence). The CDR3 DNA reads TGTGCCAGCAGCTTAGTATCGGGGTCTCCAGCGTATGGCTACACCTTC. Translation gives CASSLVSGSPAYGYTF. Filled out from reference TRBV7-9 and TRBJ1-2, the complete variable domain reads DTGVSQNPRHKITKRGQNVTFRCDPISEHNRLYWYRQTLGQGPEFLTYFQNEAQLEKSRLLSDRFSAERPKGSFSTLEIQRTEQGDSAMYLCASSLVSGSPAYGYTFGSGTRLTVV.

This sequence joins TRBV5-1 and TRBJ2-5, with D perhaps given as TRBD1 or TRBD2 (5 bases each). The length of the CDR3 is 14 residues. Per germline, CDR1 SGHRS and CDR2 YFSETQ. Trimming left V 1 base short and J 2 bases short, with 9 bases between. In nucleotides, the CDR3 is TGCGCCAGCAGCTTGCGAGGGGTACAAGAGACCCAGTACTTC. Amino acid sequence: CASSLRGVQETQYF. Based on the CDR3 plus reference TRBV5-1 and TRBJ2-5, the full variable domain is KAGVTQTPRYLIKTRGQQVTLSCSPISGHRSVSWYQQTPGQGLQFLFEYFSETQRNKGNFPGRFSGRQFSNSRSEMNVSTLELGDSALYLCASSLRGVQETQYFGPGTRLLVL.

This clone was counted many times. This chain joins TRBV5-5 and TRBJ2-7, with 9 bases fitting TRBD2. V trimming: 4 bases; J trimming: 0 bases; junction bases outside the gene matches: 2. Germline V CDR1 and CDR2: SGHKS, YYEKEE (reference sequence). The CDR3 totals 14 residues. CDR3 protein: CASSRTSDSYEQYF. The CDR3 DNA reads TGTGCCAGCAGCCGGACTAGCGACTCCTACGAGCAGTACTTC.

The chain recombines TRBV2 with TRBJ1-1; no definite D call. The CDR3 length is 12 residues. Trimming left V 4 bases short and J 8 bases short, with 11 bases between. Looked up from germline, CDR1 is SNHLY and CDR2 is FYNNEI. The chain's CDR3 is CASSVFGGEAFF. CDR3 nucleotides: TGTGCCAGCAGTGTCTTCGGAGGGGAAGCTTTCTTT. The full variable domain, with the rest looked up from reference TRBV2 and TRBJ1-1, is EPEVTQTPSHQVTQMGQEVILRCVPISNHLYFYWYRQILGQKVEFLVSFYNNEISEKSEIFDDQFSVERPDGSNFTLKIRSTKLEDSAMYFCASSVFGGEAFFGQGTRLTVV.

The chain links TRBV11-2 to TRBJ2-1; the D gene is possibly TRBD2 (6 bases). With 6 bases removed from V and 1 base from J, the gap between germline ends came to 10 bases. CDR3 length equals 14 residues. Germline values: CDR1 SGHAT, CDR2 FQNNGV. DNA for the CDR3: TGTGCCAGCAGACCGACTAGTTCCTACAATGAGCAGTTCTTC. It is translated as CASRPTSSYNEQFF.

The rearrangement uses TRBV6-1 and TRBJ2-1; TRBD1 matches 9 bases. V was pared by 0 bases and J by 7 bases, with 7 bases of the junction left unmatched. Germline loops: CDR1 MNHNS, CDR2 SASEGT. CDR3 length: 16 amino acids. The CDR3: CASSEATGGNRNEQFF. CDR3 DNA sequence: TGTGCCAGCAGTGAAGCAACAGGGGGCAATAGGAATGAGCAGTTCTTC.